One and the same sample provided the 28 T cell receptor beta chains below, sequenced in a study of T-cell memory formation after mild COVID-19 (dated by TCRdb to 2020 to 2022). Library creation used 5' RACE. The run used an Illumina NovaSeq 6000. Through fastp at Q25 and MiXCR, TCRdb rebuilt clones from the public reads, retaining in-frame beta chains. All rows with the same CDR3 protein become a single entry with the most common DNA and genes. Across this sample there are roughly 560,000 distinct CDR3 sequences, with roughly 21% seen only once. Of the sample, under 15% is held by the ten largest clones. The sample consisted of PBMCs or a T cell subset sorted from them (not recorded which). The receptors come from an adult woman who had mild COVID-19 (a few samples of this study predate the infection). The sample titles of this study are shuffled in the database, so cell type and time point are left out; the donor was told from shared clones.

This clonotype was seen only a few times. The chain is built from TRBV11-3 and TRBJ2-2; D is possibly TRBD1 (5 bases). The V end was cut by 5 bases, the J end by 6 bases, with 10 bases between. This CDR3 is built from 13 residues. Germline lookup yields CDR1 SGHNT and CDR2 YENEEA. DNA of the CDR3: TGTGCCAGCAGCGTCCTAGGGGCCGGGGAGCTGTTTTTT. This encodes CASSVLGAGELFF.

This clonotype occurred a few times. The V gene is TRBV7-3, the J gene TRBJ2-1; the D is unclear. The V gene lost 1 base and the J gene lost 5 bases, with 12 bases spanning the gap. This CDR3 is built from 15 residues. The germline V gene encodes CDR1 SGHTA and CDR2 FQGTGA. For the CDR3, the DNA is TGTGCCAGCAGCTTAAGCAGTGAATTAAACAATGAGCAGTTCTTC. It encodes CASSLSSELNNEQFF. Full variable domain (rest looked up from reference TRBV7-3 and TRBJ2-1): GAGVSQTPSNKVTEKGKYVELRCDPISGHTALYWYRQSLGQGPEFLIYFQGTGAADDSGLPNDRFFAVRPEGSVSTLKIQRTERGDSAVYLCASSLSSELNNEQFFGPGTRLTVL.

The V gene is TRBV13, the J gene TRBJ1-1; 7 bases map to TRBD1. The junction had 13 bases not matched to a gene; V was cut back by 5 bases and J by 7 bases. CDR1 is PRHDT, CDR2 FYEKMQ, per germline (reference sequence). The CDR3 is 15 residues long. The CDR3 DNA is TGTGCCAGCAGCCACCCGGAGGGGGCGTTTGGTGAAGCTTTCTTT. Its protein product is CASSHPEGAFGEAFF.

The chain has TRBV6-5 and TRBJ2-1, with D tentatively TRBD1 (6 bases). V was shortened by 2 bases and J by 4 bases, with 18 bases between the two germline ends. Germline values: CDR1 MNHEY, CDR2 SVGAGI. This CDR3 region has 17 residues. The CDR3 protein is CASSYLYRVGGYNEQFF. The CDR3 nucleotides are TGTGCCAGCAGTTACCTATACAGGGTTGGCGGTTACAATGAGCAGTTCTTC.

The chain has TRBV6-5 and TRBJ2-7; D not certain. Trimming pared 7 bases from V and 3 bases from J, leaving 13 bases between. The CDR3 is made up of 13 amino acids. Germline assignment: CDR1 MNHEY and CDR2 SVGAGI. The CDR3 sequence: CASTPKDDYEQYF. The CDR3 DNA follows: TGTGCCAGCACTCCAAAAGACGACTACGAGCAGTACTTC.

This clonotype was seen repeatedly, ten times or more. At one of its ends the junction is not consistent with the germline gene, which may arise from a read error. The chain joins TRBV15 to TRBJ2-4; 7 bases fit TRBD1. The germline gives CDR1 LNHNV, CDR2 YYDKDF (reference sequence). This CDR3 spans 14 amino acids. The CDR3 protein is CATSRDRAGGSTDF. The CDR3 DNA reads as TGTGCCACCAGCAGAGATCGGGCAGGGGGATCTACGGACTTC.

The chain couples TRBV6-2 or TRBV6-3 to TRBJ2-4, with D unresolved. The CDR3 runs 16 residues. Trimming took 3 bases from V and 0 from J, leaving 12 bases between them. CDR1 MNHEY and CDR2 SVGEGT come from the germline V gene. This chain's CDR3 is CASSYVAELAKNIQYF. The CDR3 nucleotides read TGTGCCAGCAGTTATGTGGCCGAGCTAGCCAAAAACATTCAGTACTTC.

This clonotype was picked up a small number of times. V gene TRBV7-6 combines with J gene TRBJ1-5; D not resolved. The CDR3 loop spans 17 amino acids. Germline CDR1 reads SGHVS; CDR2 reads FNYEAQ. Trimming shortened V by 1 base and J by 6 bases, and 19 bases separated the two germline ends. The chain's CDR3 is CASSLGAVGDGSQPQHF. In DNA form, the CDR3 reads TGTGCCAGCAGCTTAGGGGCAGTTGGGGATGGTAGTCAGCCCCAGCATTTT.

This sequence joins TRBV5-5 and TRBJ1-5; 8 nucleotides agree with TRBD1. The CDR3 is made up of 16 amino acids. The germline CDR1 and CDR2 sequences are SGHKS and YYEKEE (reference sequence). V trimming: 0 bases; J trimming: 5 bases; junction bases outside the gene matches: 7. This CDR3 is CASSLGWDRLYQPQHF. The CDR3 region has the DNA TGTGCCAGCAGCTTGGGATGGGACAGGCTGTATCAGCCCCAGCATTTT.

The V and J genes are TRBV19 and TRBJ2-1; the D gene is possibly TRBD1 (6 bases). Germline V lookup: CDR1 LNHDA, CDR2 SQIVND (reference sequence). The CDR3 totals 17 residues. V lost 6 bases to trimming and J lost 4 bases, with 22 bases between them. This CDR3 reads CASSPPWGHLGYNEQFF. The CDR3 bases are TGTGCCAGTAGCCCTCCCTGGGGGCATCTGGGATACAATGAGCAGTTCTTC.

DNA of the CDR3: TGTGCCAGCAGCGGTGCCGGGACAGGGAGGCACGAGCAGTACTTC. Translating it yields CASSGAGTGRHEQYF. The V and J genes are TRBV7-2 and TRBJ2-7; TRBD1 matches at 9 bases. V shed 5 bases and J 5 bases; nucleotides not matched to a gene: 10. CDR3 length equals 15 residues. Germline V gives CDR1 SGHTA, CDR2 FQGNSA. Full variable domain (outside the CDR3, taken from reference TRBV7-2 and TRBJ2-7): GAGVSQSPSNKVTEKGKDVELRCDPISGHTALYWYRQSLGQGLEFLIYFQGNSAPDKSGLPSDRFSAERTGGSVSTLTIQRTQQEDSAVYLCASSGAGTGRHEQYFGPGTRLTVT.

This clonotype was found a few times. The chain uses TRBV12-3 or TRBV12-4 and TRBJ1-2; D is perhaps TRBD1 (6 bases). V lost 4 bases to trimming and J lost 8 bases, with 14 bases between them. This CDR3 is 13 amino acids long. The CDR3 DNA reads as TGTGCCAGCAGTTCCCCAGGGGTGTGGGGCTACACCTTC. This sequence encodes CASSSPGVWGYTF.

This clonotype turned up a few times. V is TRBV5-1 and J is TRBJ1-1; D gene ambiguous. The CDR3 runs to 13 residues. The ends were cut back, 2 bases at V and 6 bases at J, with 11 bases in the middle. Germline-derived CDR1 and CDR2 are SGHRS and YFSETQ. Written as DNA, the CDR3 is TGCGCCAGCAGCTTTGGGCCCAGCCCTGAAGCTTTCTTT. Encoded protein: CASSFGPSPEAFF. The full variable domain, completed using reference TRBV5-1 and TRBJ1-1, is KAGVTQTPRYLIKTRGQQVTLSCSPISGHRSVSWYQQTPGQGLQFLFEYFSETQRNKGNFPGRFSGRQFSNSRSEMNVSTLELGDSALYLCASSFGPSPEAFFGQGTRLTVV.

J is TRBJ2-1 and V is TRBV3-2; the D call in the table, TRBD1, was not verified against the DNA. TRBV3-2 constitutes a pseudogene. The CDR3 covers 15 residues. The CDR3: CASSPLWQSYNEQFF. In DNA, the CDR3 is TGTGCCAGCAGCCCCCTGTGGCAGAGCTACAATGAGCAGTTCTTC.

This clonotype has only a few counts. The CDR3 coding sequence is TGTGCCAGCTCACCACCGGGCGTCAGGGGGCAGGAGACCCAGTACTTC. Translated: CASSPPGVRGQETQYF. The chain employs TRBV18 and TRBJ2-5; 8 nucleotides agree with TRBD1. The CDR3 extends over 16 amino acids. Germline V gene lookup returns CDR1 KGHSH and CDR2 LQKENI. After removal of 0 bases from V and 5 bases from J, the junction contained 8 bases not matched to a gene. The full variable domain, rest sourced from reference TRBV18 and TRBJ2-5, is NAGVMQNPRHLVRRRGQEARLRCSPMKGHSHVYWYRQLPEEGLKFMVYLQKENIIDESGMPKERFSAEFPKEGPSILRIQQVVRGDSAAYFCASSPPGVRGQETQYFGPGTRLLVL.

The chain carries TRBV20-1 and TRBJ2-3; D perhaps matches TRBD1 (6 bases). V lost 2 bases and J 2 bases, leaving 17 bases between the germline ends. This CDR3 comprises 16 residues. Germline lookup yields CDR1 DFQATT and CDR2 SNEGSKA (reference sequence). For the CDR3, the DNA is TGCAGTGCTAGACAGTCAGGGGACGCTTACACAGATACGCAGTATTTT. This codes for CSARQSGDAYTDTQYF.

This clonotype has just a few counts. This chain connects TRBV4-2 to TRBJ2-6; D remains unclear. The V gene lost 0 bases and the J gene lost 2 bases, with 5 bases spanning the gap. CDR1 and CDR2 from the germline V gene are LGHNA and YNFKEQ. The CDR3 has 15 amino acids. CDR3 residues: CASSQEITGANVLTF. Written as DNA, the CDR3 is TGTGCCAGCAGCCAAGAAATTACTGGGGCCAACGTCCTGACTTTC.

In its sample, this clonotype was seen a few times. The J gene is TRBJ1-1, the V gene TRBV18; the D gene is possibly TRBD1 (6 bases). This CDR3 has 12 residues. The V and J ends lost 4 bases and 5 bases respectively, with 8 bases between them. Germline V gene data show CDR1 as KGHSH and CDR2 as LQKENI. The CDR3 DNA reads as TGTGCCAGCTCACGGGGGGCAACTGAAGCTTTCTTT. It translates to CASSRGATEAFF.

This clonotype came up a few times. The CDR3 DNA is TGTGCCAGCAGCTTAAAGGGCGTTCGTACAGATACGCAGTATTTT. Its protein product is CASSLKGVRTDTQYF. The V gene is TRBV11-2, the J gene TRBJ2-3; no reliable D call. This CDR3 comprises 15 residues. V was pared by 2 bases and J by 3 bases, with 12 bases between. In germline, CDR1 is SGHAT, CDR2 FQNNGV. The variable domain in full, with the rest retrieved from reference TRBV11-2 and TRBJ2-3, is EAGVAQSPRYKIIEKRQSVAFWCNPISGHATLYWYQQILGQGPKLLIQFQNNGVVDDSQLPKDRFSAERLKGVDSTLKIQPAKLEDSAVYLCASSLKGVRTDTQYFGPGTRLTVL.

In this sample, this clonotype turned up a few times. This sequence joins TRBV7-9 and TRBJ2-7; D is possibly TRBD1 or TRBD2 (5 bases each). Germline V gene data show CDR1 as SEHNR and CDR2 as FQNEAQ (reference sequence). V lost 5 bases to trimming and J lost 2 bases, with 16 bases between them. There are 15 residues in the CDR3. CDR3 DNA: TGTGCCAGCAGCGGCCAGGGTGGGGGTACCTACGAGCAGTACTTC. Translation gives CASSGQGGGTYEQYF.

The sample holds a few counts of this clonotype. The chain combines TRBV9 with TRBJ2-1, with unresolved D. Germline V gene sequence: CDR1 SGDLS, CDR2 YYNGEE. This CDR3 comprises 16 residues. V gave up 2 bases and J gave up 0 bases, with 12 bases separating them. The CDR3 here is CASSVGGASSYNEQFF. DNA of the CDR3: TGTGCCAGCAGCGTCGGCGGCGCGAGCTCCTACAATGAGCAGTTCTTC.

In its sample, this clonotype was seen a few times. This chain connects TRBV6-5 to TRBJ1-6, with D possibly being TRBD1 (5 bases). Germline CDR1 is MNHEY and CDR2 is SVGAGI. The CDR3 is 13 amino acids. The ends were cut back, 7 bases at V and 7 bases at J, with 11 bases in the middle. The CDR3 protein is CASTQGPNSPLHF. The CDR3 region has the DNA TGTGCCAGCACCCAGGGTCCGAATTCACCCCTCCACTTT.

The chain recombines TRBV20-1 with TRBJ1-3; 11 bases are shared with TRBD1. Germline loops: CDR1 DFQATT, CDR2 SNEGSKA (reference sequence). This CDR3 has 13 residues. Losses at the gene ends were 6 bases for V and 6 bases for J; bases not matched to a gene: 4. The chain's CDR3 is CSARDRGENTIYF. The CDR3 DNA follows: TGCAGTGCCCGGGACAGGGGGGAAAACACCATATATTTT.

This clonotype was detected a few times. The chain links TRBV6-1 to TRBJ2-7, with D possibly matching TRBD1 (6 bases). Germline loops: CDR1 MNHNS, CDR2 SASEGT. V was pared by 10 bases and J by 6 bases, with 19 bases between. This CDR3 is built from 13 residues. CDR3 residues: CATTQGLVGEQYF. As DNA, the CDR3 is TGTGCCACCACTCAGGGGTTGGTTGGCGAGCAGTACTTC.

J is TRBJ2-7 and V is TRBV4-1, with 10 bases identical to TRBD1. The germline V gene has CDR1 MGHRA and CDR2 YSYEKL. V trimming: 1 base; J trimming: 5 bases; junction bases outside the gene matches: 14. This CDR3 contains 18 residues. DNA for the CDR3: TGCGCCAGCAGCCAAGGATGGGAGGCGGGACAGGGGTTCCACGAGCAGTACTTC. Translated: CASSQGWEAGQGFHEQYF.

In this sample, this clonotype turned up a few times. This CDR3 is CASSLTSSYNSPLHF. Written as DNA, the CDR3 is TGCGCCAGCAGCTTGACGAGCTCCTATAATTCACCCCTCCACTTT. V gene TRBV5-1 combines with J gene TRBJ1-6; D gene uncertain. Trimming took 1 base from V and 0 from J, leaving 5 bases between them. From germline, CDR1 is SGHRS and CDR2 YFSETQ. The CDR3 consists of 15 residues. The entire variable domain, with the rest obtained from reference TRBV5-1 and TRBJ1-6, is as follows: KAGVTQTPRYLIKTRGQQVTLSCSPISGHRSVSWYQQTPGQGLQFLFEYFSETQRNKGNFPGRFSGRQFSNSRSEMNVSTLELGDSALYLCASSLTSSYNSPLHFGNGTRLTVT.

There are a few counts of this clonotype. The V and J genes are TRBV5-1 and TRBJ2-1, with TRBD2 matching over 10 bases. Per germline, CDR1 SGHRS and CDR2 YFSETQ. This CDR3 comprises 18 residues. The V segment lost 1 base and the J segment 2 bases; nucleotides outside the gene matches: 9. CDR3 residues: CASSLTSGTAGTYNEQFF. The DNA of the CDR3 is TGCGCCAGCAGCTTGACTAGCGGGACGGCCGGAACCTACAATGAGCAGTTCTTC.

The V gene is TRBV6-5, the J gene TRBJ1-5; weak D call: TRBD1 (5 bases). The V end lost 8 bases, the J end lost 0 bases, and 20 bases lay between the germline ends. CDR1 is MNHEY, CDR2 SVGAGI, per germline. The CDR3 length is 17 residues. The CDR3 loop reads CASRKNPGQGSNQPQHF. CDR3 DNA: TGTGCCAGCCGTAAAAACCCCGGACAAGGTAGCAATCAGCCCCAGCATTTT.